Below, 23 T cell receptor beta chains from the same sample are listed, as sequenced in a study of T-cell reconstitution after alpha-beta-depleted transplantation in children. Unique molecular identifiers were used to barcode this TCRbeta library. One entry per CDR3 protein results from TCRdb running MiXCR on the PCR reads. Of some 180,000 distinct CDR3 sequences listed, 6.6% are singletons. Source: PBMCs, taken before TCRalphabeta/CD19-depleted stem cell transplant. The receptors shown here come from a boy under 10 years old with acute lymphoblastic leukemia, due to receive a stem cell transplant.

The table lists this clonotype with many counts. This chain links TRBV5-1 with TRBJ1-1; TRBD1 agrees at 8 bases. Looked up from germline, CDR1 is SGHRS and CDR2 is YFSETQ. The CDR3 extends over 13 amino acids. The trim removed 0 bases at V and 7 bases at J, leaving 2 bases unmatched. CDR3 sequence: CASSLDRGGEAFF. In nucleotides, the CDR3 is TGCGCCAGCAGCTTGGACAGGGGGGGTGAAGCTTTCTTT.

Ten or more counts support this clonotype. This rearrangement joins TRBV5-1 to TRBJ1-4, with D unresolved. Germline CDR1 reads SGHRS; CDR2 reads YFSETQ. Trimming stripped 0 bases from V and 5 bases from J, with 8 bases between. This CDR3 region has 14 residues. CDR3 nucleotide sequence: TGCGCCAGCAGCTTGGGTGTGGCGAATGAAAAACTGTTTTTT. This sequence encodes CASSLGVANEKLFF.

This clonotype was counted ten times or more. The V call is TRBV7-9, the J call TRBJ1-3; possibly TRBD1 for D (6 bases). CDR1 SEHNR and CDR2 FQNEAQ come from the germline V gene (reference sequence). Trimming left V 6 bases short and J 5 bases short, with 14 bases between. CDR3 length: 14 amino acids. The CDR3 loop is CASSYRQERNTIYF. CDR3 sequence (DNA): TGTGCCAGCAGTTATCGACAGGAGAGAAACACCATATATTTT.

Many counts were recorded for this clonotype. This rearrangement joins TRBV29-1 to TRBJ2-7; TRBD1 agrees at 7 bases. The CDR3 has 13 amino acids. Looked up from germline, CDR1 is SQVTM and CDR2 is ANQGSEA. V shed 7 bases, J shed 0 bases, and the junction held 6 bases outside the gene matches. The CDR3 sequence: CSAATGSSYEQYF. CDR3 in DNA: TGCAGCGCCGCGACAGGGTCCTCCTACGAGCAGTACTTC.

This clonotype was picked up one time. CDR3 region: CWGEETGLAGGYTYEQYF. The CDR3, as DNA: TGCTGGGGGGAGGAAACGGGACTAGCGGGAGGCTATACCTACGAGCAGTACTTC. The gene calls are TRBV20-1 and TRBJ2-7; TRBD2 agrees at 15 bases. Germline-derived CDR1 and CDR2 are DFQATT and SNEGSKA (reference sequence). This CDR3 is 18 amino acids long.

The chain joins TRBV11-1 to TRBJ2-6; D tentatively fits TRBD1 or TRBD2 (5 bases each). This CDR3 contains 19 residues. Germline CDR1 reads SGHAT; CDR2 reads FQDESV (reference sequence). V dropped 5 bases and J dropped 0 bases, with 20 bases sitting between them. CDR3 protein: CASSLSKPGATSGANVLTF. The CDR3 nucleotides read TGTGCCAGCAGCCTATCTAAACCCGGGGCTACCTCTGGGGCCAACGTCCTGACTTTC.

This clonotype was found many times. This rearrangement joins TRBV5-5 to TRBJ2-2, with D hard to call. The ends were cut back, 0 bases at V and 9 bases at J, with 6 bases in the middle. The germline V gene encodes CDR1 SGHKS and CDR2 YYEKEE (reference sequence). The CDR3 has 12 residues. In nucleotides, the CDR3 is TGTGCCAGCAGCTTGGGCTATAGGGAGCTGTTTTTT. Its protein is CASSLGYRELFF. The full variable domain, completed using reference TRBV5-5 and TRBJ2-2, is DAGVTQSPTHLIKTRGQQVTLRCSPISGHKSVSWYQQVLGQGPQFIFQYYEKEERGRGNFPDRFSARQFPNYSSELNVNALLLGDSALYLCASSLGYRELFFGEGSRLTVL.

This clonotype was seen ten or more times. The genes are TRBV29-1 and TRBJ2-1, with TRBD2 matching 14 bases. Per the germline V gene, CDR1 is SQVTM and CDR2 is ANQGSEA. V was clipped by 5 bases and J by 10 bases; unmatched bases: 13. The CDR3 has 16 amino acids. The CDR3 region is CSVRPGTSGGVGEQFF. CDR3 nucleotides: TGCAGCGTTAGACCCGGGACTAGCGGGGGAGTAGGGGAGCAGTTCTTC.

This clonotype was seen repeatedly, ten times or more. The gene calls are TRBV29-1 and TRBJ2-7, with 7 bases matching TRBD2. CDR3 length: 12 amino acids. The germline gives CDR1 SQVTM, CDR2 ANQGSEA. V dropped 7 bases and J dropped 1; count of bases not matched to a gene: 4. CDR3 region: CSGGEGSYEQYF. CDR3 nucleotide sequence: TGCAGCGGGGGGGAGGGATCCTACGAGCAGTACTTC.

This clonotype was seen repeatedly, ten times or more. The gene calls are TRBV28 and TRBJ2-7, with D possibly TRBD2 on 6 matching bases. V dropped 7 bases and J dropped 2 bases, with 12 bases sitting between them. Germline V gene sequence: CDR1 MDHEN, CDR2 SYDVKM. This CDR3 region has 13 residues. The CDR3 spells CASIVSGTYEQYF. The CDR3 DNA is TGTGCCAGCATAGTTAGCGGAACCTACGAGCAGTACTTC.

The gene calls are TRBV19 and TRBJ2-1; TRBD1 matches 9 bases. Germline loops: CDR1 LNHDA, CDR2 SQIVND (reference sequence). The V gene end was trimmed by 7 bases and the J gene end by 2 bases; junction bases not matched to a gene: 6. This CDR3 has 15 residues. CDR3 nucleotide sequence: TGTGCCAGTACCGCAACAGGGGGCCCCTACAATGAGCAGTTCTTC. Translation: CASTATGGPYNEQFF.

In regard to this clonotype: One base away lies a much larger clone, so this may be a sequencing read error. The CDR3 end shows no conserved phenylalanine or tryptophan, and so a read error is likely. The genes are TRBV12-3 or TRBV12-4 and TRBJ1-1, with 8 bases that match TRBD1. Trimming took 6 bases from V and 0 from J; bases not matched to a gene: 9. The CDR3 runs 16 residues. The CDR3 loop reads CASSPNQGAVNTEAFV. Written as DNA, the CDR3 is TGTGCCAGCAGCCCCAATCAGGGGGCGGTGAACACTGAAGCTTTCGTT.

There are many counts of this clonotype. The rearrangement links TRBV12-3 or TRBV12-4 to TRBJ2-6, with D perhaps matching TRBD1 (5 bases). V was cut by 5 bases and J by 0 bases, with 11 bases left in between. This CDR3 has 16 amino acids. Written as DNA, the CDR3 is TGTGCCAGCAGTCCCGGACACCTCTCTGGGGCCAACGTCCTGACTTTC. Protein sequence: CASSPGHLSGANVLTF.

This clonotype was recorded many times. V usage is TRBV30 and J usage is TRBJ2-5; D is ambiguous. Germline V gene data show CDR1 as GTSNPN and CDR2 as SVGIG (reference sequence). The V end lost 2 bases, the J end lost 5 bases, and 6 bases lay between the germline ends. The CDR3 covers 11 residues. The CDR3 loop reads CAWSTRETQYF. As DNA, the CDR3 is TGTGCCTGGAGTACCCGGGAGACCCAGTACTTC.

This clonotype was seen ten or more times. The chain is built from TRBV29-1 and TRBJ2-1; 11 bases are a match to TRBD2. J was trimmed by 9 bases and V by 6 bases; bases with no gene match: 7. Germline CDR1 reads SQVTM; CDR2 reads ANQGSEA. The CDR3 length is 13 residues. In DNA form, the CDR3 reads TGCAGCGTATCTAGCGGGAGGTGGGGTGAGCAGTTCTTC. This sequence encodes CSVSSGRWGEQFF.

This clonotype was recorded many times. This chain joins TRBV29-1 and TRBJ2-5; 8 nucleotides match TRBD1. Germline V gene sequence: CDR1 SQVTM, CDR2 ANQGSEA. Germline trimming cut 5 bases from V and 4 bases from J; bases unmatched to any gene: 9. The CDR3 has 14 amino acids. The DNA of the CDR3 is TGCAGCGTTCTAGGACAGGGTGGGTCAGAGACCCAGTACTTC. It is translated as CSVLGQGGSETQYF.

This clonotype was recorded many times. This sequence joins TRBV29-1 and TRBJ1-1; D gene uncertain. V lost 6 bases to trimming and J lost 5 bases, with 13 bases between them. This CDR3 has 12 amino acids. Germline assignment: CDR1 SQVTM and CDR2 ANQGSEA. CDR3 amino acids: CSVGSPKTEAFF. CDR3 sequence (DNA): TGCAGCGTCGGGTCCCCGAAAACTGAAGCTTTCTTT.

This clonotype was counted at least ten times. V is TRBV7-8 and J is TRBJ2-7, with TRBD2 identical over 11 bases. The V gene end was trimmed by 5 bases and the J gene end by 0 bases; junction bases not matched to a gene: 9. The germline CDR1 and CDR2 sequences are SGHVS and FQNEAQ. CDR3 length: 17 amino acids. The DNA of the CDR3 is TGTGCCAGCAGCCCTACTAGCGGGGGTTCGAGCTCCTACGAGCAGTACTTC. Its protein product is CASSPTSGGSSSYEQYF.

CDR3 sequence: CASSPGTDSSYNSPLHF. The DNA of the CDR3 is TGTGCCAGCAGCCCAGGGACGGACAGCTCCTATAATTCACCCCTCCACTTT. This chain uses TRBV9 with TRBJ1-6, with D perhaps TRBD1 (6 bases). Between the trimmed V and J ends, which lost 4 bases and 0 bases, there was a span of 14 bases. This CDR3 is 17 amino acids long. The germline gives CDR1 SGDLS, CDR2 YYNGEE.

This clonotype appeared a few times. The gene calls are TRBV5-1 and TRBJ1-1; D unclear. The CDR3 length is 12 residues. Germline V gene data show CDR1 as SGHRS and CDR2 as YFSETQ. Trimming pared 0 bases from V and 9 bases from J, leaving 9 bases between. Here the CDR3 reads CASSLDGPQAFF. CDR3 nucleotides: TGCGCCAGCAGCTTGGATGGCCCTCAAGCTTTCTTT.

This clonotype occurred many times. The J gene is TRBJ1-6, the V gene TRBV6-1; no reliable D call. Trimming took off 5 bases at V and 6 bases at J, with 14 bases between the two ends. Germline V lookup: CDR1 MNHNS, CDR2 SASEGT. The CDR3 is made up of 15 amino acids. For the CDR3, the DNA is TGTGCCAGCAGTCCCTGGGGTTTAGCTAATTCACCCCTCCACTTT. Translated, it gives CASSPWGLANSPLHF.

CDR3 sequence (DNA): TGTGCCAGCAATCTAGCGGGGGAATACAATGAGCAGTTCTTC. Translation: CASNLAGEYNEQFF. V gene TRBV2 combines with J gene TRBJ2-1; TRBD2 agrees at 10 bases. V dropped 7 bases and J dropped 4; count of bases not matched to a gene: 4. This CDR3 comprises 14 residues. The germline V gene has CDR1 SNHLY and CDR2 FYNNEI.

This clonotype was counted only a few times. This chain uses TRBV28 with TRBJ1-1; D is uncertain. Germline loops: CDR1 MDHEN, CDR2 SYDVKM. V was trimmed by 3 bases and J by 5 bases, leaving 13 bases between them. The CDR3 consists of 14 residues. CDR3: CASSLRPGETEAFF. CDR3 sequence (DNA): TGTGCCAGCAGTTTGAGGCCCGGTGAGACTGAAGCTTTCTTT.